These 10 T cell receptor beta chains came from one sample sequenced in a study of cytomegalovirus exposure and HLA in healthy donors. The protocol was immunoSEQ multiplex PCR, while the TCRdb copy is restricted to in-frame clones and leaves out a portion. Among approximately 220,000 clones listed, 80% to 90% were seen once. The specimen was PBMCs. These receptors came from a man between 18 and 29 years old in good health and CMV-seronegative.

The chain couples TRBV27 to TRBJ1-6; the match to TRBD1 covers 10 bases. From germline, CDR1 is MNHEY and CDR2 SMNVEV (reference sequence). V lost 6 bases to trimming and J lost 9 bases; unmatched junction nucleotides: 5. This CDR3 region has 14 residues. CDR3 amino acids: CASSADRGSSPLHF. CDR3 DNA sequence: TGTGCCAGCAGCGCGGACAGGGGGAGTTCACCCCTCCACTTT.

CDR3 in DNA: TGTGCCAGCAGTTTGTCCCCGACAGGTGGCATGAGCCAGCATTTT. Protein product: CASSLSPTGGMSQHF. The rearrangement links TRBV28 to TRBJ1-5; TRBD1 is a possible D gene (6 bases). The CDR3 covers 15 residues. The germline gives CDR1 MDHEN, CDR2 SYDVKM. The V and J ends lost 3 bases and 12 bases respectively, with 21 bases between them.

The rearrangement uses TRBV30 and TRBJ1-5; D might be TRBD1 (6 bases). CDR3 length: 14 amino acids. Germline V CDR1 and CDR2: GTSNPN, SVGIG (reference sequence). Trimming took 7 bases from V and 3 from J, leaving 16 bases between them. CDR3 amino acids: CAYGRDTNNQPQHF. CDR3 DNA sequence: TGTGCCTATGGCCGGGACACCAACAATCAGCCCCAGCATTTT.

The chain recombines TRBV28 with TRBJ1-5; the D is unclear. CDR1 is MDHEN and CDR2 is SYDVKM in the germline V gene. Trimming stripped 5 bases from V and 7 bases from J, with 21 bases between. The CDR3 extends over 16 amino acids. CDR3 nucleotides: TGTGCCAGCAGTCCCGTGGGAGGAGGGAGGGAGCAGCCCCAGCATTTT. Protein sequence: CASSPVGGGREQPQHF.

The chain joins TRBV7-9 to TRBJ2-3; a weak D match, TRBD2 (6 bases). CDR1 SEHNR and CDR2 FQNEAQ come from the germline V gene (reference sequence). This CDR3 is built from 14 residues. Trimming left V 2 bases short and J 3 bases short, with 9 bases between. CDR3 sequence (DNA): TGTGCCAGCAGCTTACCTAGCGCGACAGATACGCAGTATTTT. Translated, it gives CASSLPSATDTQYF.

This clone was recorded only once. The rearrangement uses TRBV27 and TRBJ2-7, with 12 bases that match TRBD2. This CDR3 region has 15 residues. V lost 5 bases and J lost 3; bases outside the gene matches: 5. Germline CDR1 and CDR2: MNHEY and SMNVEV (reference sequence). The CDR3, as DNA: TGTGCCAGCAGTCGGCGACTAGCGGGGGACTACGAGCAGTACTTC. Its protein is CASSRRLAGDYEQYF.

The chain employs TRBV7-9 and TRBJ2-5, with TRBD2 matching 8 bases. J was trimmed by 5 bases and V by 3 bases; bases with no gene match: 2. Germline CDR1 and CDR2: SEHNR and FQNEAQ (reference sequence). This CDR3 is built from 13 residues. CDR3 bases: TGTGCCAGCAGCTTCACTAGCGGTGAGACCCAGTACTTC. It is translated as CASSFTSGETQYF.

As to this clone: In the same sample, other DNA sequences code for this CDR3. This chain connects TRBV30 to TRBJ1-5; perhaps TRBD1 as D (6 bases). The CDR3 spans 13 residues. Germline-derived CDR1 and CDR2 are GTSNPN and SVGIG (reference sequence). The V end lost 0 bases, the J end lost 5 bases, and 8 bases lay between the germline ends. In DNA, the CDR3 is TGTGCCTGGAGTGTACAGGGCGATCAGCCCCAGCATTTT. This sequence encodes CAWSVQGDQPQHF.

V usage is TRBV28 and J usage is TRBJ1-6; D is perhaps TRBD1 (6 bases). The CDR3 contains 15 residues. V dropped 6 bases and J dropped 1 base, with 10 bases sitting between them. CDR1 MDHEN and CDR2 SYDVKM come from the germline V gene. The CDR3 DNA follows: TGTGCCAGCAGCTTGGACAGTTCCTATAATTCACCCCTCCACTTT. Translation gives CASSLDSSYNSPLHF.

The chain joins TRBV9 to TRBJ1-5, with no clear D. CDR1 is SGDLS and CDR2 is YYNGEE in the germline V gene. The length of the CDR3 is 14 residues. V lost 4 bases, J lost 0 bases, and 8 bases lay in between. CDR3 loop: CASSSEYSNQPQHF. In nucleotides, the CDR3 is TGTGCCAGCAGCTCAGAATATAGCAATCAGCCCCAGCATTTT.